Here is one TCR beta chain with its context. Antigen unknown. CDR1 is SGHRS and CDR2 is YFSETQ in the germline V gene. The J segment lost 1 base and the V segment lost 4 bases, leaving 9 bases of the junction unmatched. This CDR3 is 16 amino acids long. This sample is drawn from a study of shared clonotypes between healthy human individuals. The study's findings and limits: Blood was the sole source, and tissue repertoires probably differ.

Method: immunoSEQ multiplex PCR; TCRdb's copy keeps in-frame clones and lacks some. The sample holds about 1 million clones, around 76% seen once. The chain employs TRBV5-1 and TRBJ1-1, with TRBD1 identical over 8 bases. The sequencing input was memory CD4+ T cells sorted from blood. The subset: CD45RA-negative fraction. The sequence came from a man younger than 35 in good health. The CDR3 loop reads CASSQRPGTGNTEAFF. CDR3 coding DNA: TGCGCCAGCAGCCAACGTCCCGGGACAGGGAACACTGAAGCTTTCTTT.